This paragraph covers one T cell receptor beta chain sequence. The antigen is not known. The sample comes from a study of T cell responses to AZD1222 COVID-19 vaccine. Findings of the study overall: None of the repertoires were sampled until the peak T cell response had passed.

Measured with immunoSEQ multiplex PCR; TCRdb has only the in-frame clones, and not every one. This table has about 120,000 clones, over 75% appearing once. This clonotype was obtained from an adult who received the MenACWY meningococcal vaccine as a control. The input for sequencing was peripheral blood, taken 28 days after the second dose of the MenACWY control vaccine.

The CDR3 loop is CASSQVGANTEAFF. The CDR3 DNA reads TGCGCCAGCAGCCAAGTAGGGGCGAACACTGAAGCTTTCTTT. The chain carries TRBV4-1 and TRBJ1-1; a possible D gene is TRBD1 (5 bases). The V and J ends lost 1 base and 1 base respectively, with 7 bases between them. In germline, CDR1 is MGHRA, CDR2 YSYEKL. The CDR3 runs 14 residues.